These T cell receptor beta chains were read from a single sample in a study of blood T cells in healthy people across ages. TCRdb reanalysed the 5' RACE reads using MiXCR and keeps one entry per CDR3 protein. The sample holds fewer than 1,200,000 distinct CDR3 sequences, almost 25% seen once. This sample was shared with a second study, whose subject was T cells of mothers and their children.

Sequencing input: blood. The receptors were gathered from a girl aged 2 to 9 in good health. Both conserved end residues are part of each CDR3. A D gene is named only where the DNA matches it firmly. The size of a clone is reported for some rows only, either as once, few or many, or as a class for expanded clones.

D gene,V gene,clone size,J gene,CDR3 protein,CDR3 DNA
.,TRBV11-2,few,TRBJ1-1,CASSPTRGNTEAFF,TGTGCCAGCAGCCCCACGAGGGGAAACACTGAAGCTTTCTTT
.,TRBV7-3,.,TRBJ2-1,CASSRIPSSYNEQFF,TGTGCCAGCAGCCGGATTCCTTCTTCCTACAATGAGCAGTTCTTC
.,TRBV29-1,.,TRBJ1-1,CSVEAGNTEAFF,TGCAGCGTTGAAGCTGGTAACACTGAAGCTTTCTTT
.,TRBV29-1,.,TRBJ2-7,CSVEGNRLDEQYF,TGCAGCGTTGAAGGCAACCGACTAGACGAGCAGTACTTC
.,TRBV14,few,TRBJ1-2,CASSQVASGWGYTF,TGTGCCAGCAGCCAAGTAGCTTCGGGATGGGGCTACACCTTC
.,TRBV6-5,.,TRBJ1-1,CASSYNAGTEAFF,TGTGCCAGCAGTTACAACGCTGGGACTGAAGCTTTCTTT
TRBD1,TRBV6-5,few,TRBJ2-7,CASSRTGDSSYEQYF,TGTGCCAGCAGCCGAACAGGGGATAGCTCCTACGAGCAGTACTTC
.,TRBV4-1,few,TRBJ2-1,CASSPPGPGQEQFF,TGCGCCAGCAGCCCGCCCGGGCCGGGACAAGAGCAGTTCTTC
.,TRBV19,.,TRBJ2-5,CASSITPQETQYF,TGTGCCAGTAGTATAACTCCTCAAGAGACCCAGTACTTC
TRBD1,TRBV2,.,TRBJ2-5,CASRQGAPGETQYF,TGTGCCAGCAGGCAGGGGGCACCGGGGGAGACCCAGTACTTC
TRBD1,TRBV27,few,TRBJ1-1,CASSSTITGEEDTEAFF,TGTGCCAGCAGTTCCACCATCACAGGGGAGGAGGACACTGAAGCTTTCTTT
.,TRBV3-1,.,TRBJ1-1,CASSQVGGEAFF,TGTGCCAGCAGCCAAGTCGGGGGGGAAGCTTTCTTT
.,TRBV5-6,.,TRBJ2-7,CASSFRAVYEQYF,TGTGCCAGCAGCTTTAGGGCGGTCTACGAGCAGTACTTC
.,TRBV10-2,few,TRBJ1-6,CASSWGIDNSPLHF,TGCGCCAGCTCCTGGGGGATAGATAATTCACCCCTCCACTTT
.,TRBV19,few,TRBJ2-5,CASSIGTGSGQETQYF,TGTGCCAGTAGTATAGGGACGGGGAGTGGGCAAGAGACCCAGTACTTC
TRBD2,TRBV7-3,.,TRBJ2-1,CASRLEAGPYNEQFF,TGTGCCAGCAGACTAGAAGCGGGACCCTACAATGAGCAGTTCTTC
.,TRBV7-9,.,TRBJ2-5,CASSLSVLETQYF,TGTGCCAGCAGCTTATCAGTCTTGGAGACCCAGTACTTC
.,TRBV3-1,once,TRBJ1-5,CASSQNGGAYSNQPQHF,TGTGCCAGCAGCCAAAATGGGGGGGCGTATAGCAATCAGCCCCAGCATTTT
.,TRBV9,few,TRBJ1-6,CASSVGGGANSPLHF,TGTGCCAGCAGCGTAGGCGGGGGCGCAAATTCACCCCTCCACTTT
.,TRBV20-1,few,TRBJ2-3,CSADPVRGVVDTQYF,TGCAGTGCTGACCCCGTCAGGGGAGTGGTAGATACGCAGTATTTT
TRBD2,TRBV11-2,many,TRBJ2-1,CASSLLPAGGLGNEQFF,TGTGCCAGCAGCCTACTCCCAGCGGGGGGGCTCGGCAATGAGCAGTTCTTC
.,TRBV12-3/TRBV12-4,.,TRBJ2-1,CASGPLGFNEQFF,TGTGCCAGCGGGCCCCTGGGGTTCAATGAGCAGTTCTTC
TRBD2,TRBV28,.,TRBJ2-5,CASTLPGGNQETQYF,TGTGCCAGCACCCTTCCGGGGGGAAATCAAGAGACCCAGTACTTC
.,TRBV4-2,few,TRBJ1-1,CASSQGRGITEAFF,TGTGCCAGCAGCCAAGGGCGGGGGATCACTGAAGCTTTCTTT
.,TRBV12-3/TRBV12-4,few,TRBJ2-1,CASGPLSGNEQFF,TGTGCCAGCGGTCCATTATCCGGCAATGAGCAGTTCTTC
TRBD1,TRBV7-2,few,TRBJ1-4,CASSPDRDGSLQKLFF,TGTGCCAGCAGCCCGGACAGGGACGGGTCCCTTCAAAAACTGTTTTTT
.,TRBV18,few,TRBJ1-2,CASSPLGDTEDYGYTF,TGTGCCAGCTCACCATTGGGGGACACCGAGGACTATGGCTACACCTTC
.,TRBV7-2,few,TRBJ1-3,CASSPGSGDTIYF,TGTGCCAGCAGCCCAGGTTCTGGAGACACCATATATTTT
.,TRBV5-5,few,TRBJ2-6,CASSLASGFRNVLTF,TGTGCCAGCAGCTTGGCCTCCGGGTTTCGCAACGTCCTGACTTTC
.,TRBV6-5,many,TRBJ1-5,CASSYEEGPGQPQHF,TGTGCCAGCAGTTACGAAGAGGGACCGGGACAGCCCCAGCATTTT
TRBD1,TRBV6-5,few,TRBJ2-5,CASSDPRGRETQYF,TGTGCCAGCAGTGACCCCAGGGGGAGAGAGACCCAGTACTTC
TRBD2,TRBV6-6,.,TRBJ2-2,CASSPHVGGSGELFF,TGTGCCAGCAGTCCTCACGTGGGGGGGTCCGGGGAGCTGTTTTTT
.,TRBV5-1,many,TRBJ1-1,CASSLARGNTEAFF,TGCGCCAGCAGCTTGGCCCGGGGGAACACTGAAGCTTTCTTT
TRBD2,TRBV29-1,.,TRBJ2-7,CSVERSPGGDREQYF,TGCAGCGTTGAAAGGTCCCCGGGGGGGGATCGCGAGCAGTACTTC
.,TRBV21-1,few,TRBJ1-4,CASRGTTNGKLFF,TGTGCCAGCAGGGGAACAACTAATGGAAAACTGTTTTTT
TRBD1,TRBV20-1,.,TRBJ2-7,CSAALGRGPYEQYF,TGCAGTGCCGCCTTAGGCAGGGGGCCCTACGAGCAGTACTTC
.,TRBV13,.,TRBJ2-1,CASSYPGGGHNEQFF,TGTGCCAGCAGCTATCCTGGAGGGGGCCACAATGAGCAGTTCTTC
TRBD2,TRBV24-1,.,TRBJ2-1,CATSDLSPSGDNEQFF,TGTGCCACCAGTGATTTGTCGCCTAGCGGAGACAATGAGCAGTTCTTC
TRBD2,TRBV12-3/TRBV12-4,.,TRBJ2-1,CASRGGIGNEQFF,TGTGCCAGCAGGGGGGGGATTGGCAATGAGCAGTTCTTC
.,TRBV4-1,few,TRBJ2-4,CASSQSLFGHNIQYF,TGCGCCAGCAGCCAATCACTTTTTGGTCATAACATTCAGTACTTC
.,TRBV14,many,TRBJ2-4,CASSQERYIQYF,TGTGCCAGCAGCCAAGAACGTTACATTCAGTACTTC
.,TRBV7-9,few,TRBJ1-1,CASSPITPEAFF,TGTGCCAGCAGCCCAATAACACCTGAAGCTTTCTTT
.,TRBV2,.,TRBJ2-1,CASLGEGGEQFF,TGTGCCAGCCTGGGAGAGGGTGGTGAGCAGTTCTTC
.,TRBV2,few,TRBJ2-5,CASSVWGAQETQYF,TGTGCCAGCAGTGTGTGGGGGGCGCAAGAGACCCAGTACTTC
.,TRBV4-3,.,TRBJ1-5,CASSQELAVSNQPQHF,TGCGCCAGCAGCCAAGAACTGGCAGTGAGCAATCAGCCCCAGCATTTT
TRBD1,TRBV20-1,.,TRBJ2-3,CSAPPGQGSSDTQYF,TGCAGTGCTCCTCCGGGACAGGGTAGCTCAGATACGCAGTATTTT